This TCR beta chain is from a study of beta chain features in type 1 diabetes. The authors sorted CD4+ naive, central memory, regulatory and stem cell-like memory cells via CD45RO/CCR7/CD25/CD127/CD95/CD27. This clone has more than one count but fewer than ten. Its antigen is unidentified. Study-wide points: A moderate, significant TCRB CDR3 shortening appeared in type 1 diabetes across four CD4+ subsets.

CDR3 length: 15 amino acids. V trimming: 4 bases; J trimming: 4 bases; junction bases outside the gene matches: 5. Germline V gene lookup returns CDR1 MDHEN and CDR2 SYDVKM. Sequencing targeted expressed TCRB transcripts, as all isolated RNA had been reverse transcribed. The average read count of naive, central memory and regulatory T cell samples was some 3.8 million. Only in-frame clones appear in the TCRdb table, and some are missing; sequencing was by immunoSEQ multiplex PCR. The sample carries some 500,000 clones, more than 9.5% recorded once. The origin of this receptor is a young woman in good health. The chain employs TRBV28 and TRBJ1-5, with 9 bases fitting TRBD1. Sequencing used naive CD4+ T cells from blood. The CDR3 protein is CASSSTGTGNQPQHF. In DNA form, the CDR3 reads TGTGCCAGCAGTTCTACCGGGACAGGGAATCAGCCCCAGCATTTT.